The 23 T cell receptor beta chains below were found in one sample sequenced in a study of T cell responses to AZD1222 COVID-19 vaccine. Generated by immunoSEQ multiplex PCR, the TCRdb table keeps only in-frame clones and is missing some. The repertoire includes tens of thousands of clones, around 90% of them detected once, and approximately 10% sits in the top ten. Specimen: peripheral blood, collected 28 days after the second AZD1222 dose. The receptors stem from an adult who received the AZD1222 COVID-19 vaccine.

The rearrangement links TRBV7-2 to TRBJ1-1, with 9 nucleotides matching TRBD1. This CDR3 has 14 amino acids. CDR1 and CDR2 (germline): SGHTA, FQGNSA. The V segment lost 2 bases and the J segment 4 bases; nucleotides outside the gene matches: 2. DNA of the CDR3: TGTGCCAGCAGCTTAACGACAGGGGGCACTGAAGCTTTCTTT. This sequence encodes CASSLTTGGTEAFF.

The chain recombines TRBV18 with TRBJ2-5; 13 positions match TRBD2. The CDR3 sequence is 15 residues long. CDR1 and CDR2 from the germline V gene are KGHSH and LQKENI. V shed 3 bases, J shed 4 bases, and the junction held 2 bases outside the gene matches. CDR3 region: CASSPRTSGGETQYF. The CDR3, as DNA: TGTGCCAGCTCACCCCGGACTAGCGGGGGAGAGACCCAGTACTTC.

This clone was seen a few times. The rearrangement links TRBV4-2 to TRBJ1-1, with no clear D. The CDR3 runs to 17 residues. The V and J ends lost 0 bases and 1 base respectively, with 15 bases between them. CDR1 is LGHNA and CDR2 is YNFKEQ in the germline V gene. DNA for the CDR3: TGTGCCAGCAGCCAAGAGAGGGTTTCTCTCCGGAACACTGAAGCTTTCTTT. Translation: CASSQERVSLRNTEAFF.

The chain combines TRBV2 with TRBJ2-1, with TRBD2 matching 7 bases. Trimming removed 3 bases from V and 0 bases from J; junction bases left unmatched: 8. The CDR3 spans 17 residues. Germline-derived CDR1 and CDR2 are SNHLY and FYNNEI. The CDR3 sequence: CASSDPLSGNSYNEQFF. The CDR3 DNA is TGTGCCAGCAGTGACCCCCTCAGCGGGAACTCCTACAATGAGCAGTTCTTC.

The chain employs TRBV5-1 and TRBJ1-6; D uncertain. The CDR3 loop spans 16 amino acids. Germline CDR1 is SGHRS and CDR2 is YFSETQ. The V gene lost 0 bases and the J gene lost 0 bases, with 7 bases spanning the gap. The CDR3 loop is CASSLEVNSYNSPLHF. The CDR3 DNA reads TGCGCCAGCAGCTTGGAGGTTAACTCCTATAATTCACCCCTCCACTTT.

The rearrangement joins TRBV18 to TRBJ2-1; D gene unclear. CDR3 size: 15 residues. Per germline, CDR1 KGHSH and CDR2 LQKENI. V was shortened by 4 bases and J by 4 bases, with 14 bases between the two germline ends. CDR3 in amino acids: CASSLYGVPYNEQFF. The CDR3 region has the DNA TGTGCCAGCTCACTCTACGGCGTACCTTACAATGAGCAGTTCTTC.

This sequence joins TRBV7-8 and TRBJ1-3; D perhaps matches TRBD1 (5 bases). CDR3 length equals 16 residues. Trimming took off 1 base at V and 2 bases at J, with 12 bases between the two ends. Germline V lookup: CDR1 SGHVS, CDR2 FQNEAQ. The CDR3 coding sequence is TGTGCCAGCAGCTTAGTTTGGGGGGGACCTGGAAACACCATATATTTT. It codes for CASSLVWGGPGNTIYF.

A remark on this clone: Mismatch with germline at one junction end may stem from a read error. The rearrangement links TRBV7-7 to TRBJ2-1; TRBD2 matches 7 bases. The CDR3 is made up of 18 amino acids. From germline, CDR1 is SSHAT and CDR2 FNYEAQ (reference sequence). CDR3 in DNA: TGTGCTAGCAGCTTAGCGCCCGGGGGGACCGCCTCCTACAATGAGCAGTTCTTC. Amino acids: CASSLAPGGTASYNEQFF.

The V and J genes are TRBV5-1 and TRBJ1-2, with a weak D call TRBD1 (6 bases). In germline, CDR1 is SGHRS, CDR2 YFSETQ. V was trimmed by 2 bases and J by 6 bases, leaving 17 bases between them. The CDR3 sequence is 15 residues long. CDR3 residues: CASSFLQGKFDGYTF. The CDR3 DNA reads as TGCGCCAGCAGCTTCTTACAGGGAAAGTTCGATGGCTACACCTTC.

The V gene is TRBV7-8, the J gene TRBJ2-7; tentatively, D is TRBD2 (6 bases). CDR1 and CDR2 from the germline V gene are SGHVS and FQNEAQ. This CDR3 has 13 residues. V was pared by 2 bases and J by 3 bases, with 8 bases between. The CDR3 loop reads CASSLSEGYEQYF. The CDR3 DNA reads as TGTGCCAGCAGCTTATCGGAGGGCTACGAGCAGTACTTC.

V gene TRBV6-5 combines with J gene TRBJ1-1; D is ambiguous. In germline, CDR1 is MNHEY, CDR2 SVGAGI. The CDR3 runs to 16 residues. Between the trimmed V and J ends, which lost 0 bases and 6 bases, there was a span of 17 bases. CDR3 coding DNA: TGTGCCAGCAGTTACTCCGACCGGGCCCAAAGGGCTGAAGCTTTCTTT. Translating it yields CASSYSDRAQRAEAFF.

This chain links TRBV9 with TRBJ2-2; D is undetermined. V was pared by 0 bases and J by 6 bases, with 9 bases between. The CDR3 length is 14 residues. Germline V gives CDR1 SGDLS, CDR2 YYNGEE. CDR3 protein: CASSVEFGPGELFF. The CDR3 DNA reads as TGTGCCAGCAGCGTAGAATTTGGTCCCGGGGAGCTGTTTTTT. The whole variable domain, filled in from reference TRBV9 and TRBJ2-2, reads DSGVTQTPKHLITATGQRVTLRCSPRSGDLSVYWYQQSLDQGLQFLIQYYNGEERAKGNILERFSAQQFPDLHSELNLSSLELGDSALYFCASSVEFGPGELFFGEGSRLTVL.

The chain joins TRBV7-9 to TRBJ2-3, with D uncertain. CDR1 and CDR2 (germline): SEHNR, FQNEAQ (reference sequence). The ends were cut back, 7 bases at V and 6 bases at J, with 14 bases in the middle. This CDR3 spans 13 amino acids. CDR3 loop: CASTPYGHDTQYF. The CDR3 DNA reads as TGTGCCAGCACCCCATACGGGCACGATACGCAGTATTTT.

The chain joins TRBV7-2 to TRBJ1-1; D unresolved. CDR3 length: 13 residues. The germline V gene encodes CDR1 SGHTA and CDR2 FQGNSA. The germline V and J ends were trimmed by 1 base and 1 base, with 4 bases remaining between them. CDR3 in amino acids: CASSLGQNTEAFF. DNA of the CDR3: TGTGCCAGCAGCTTAGGGCAGAACACTGAAGCTTTCTTT.

This clone was seen more than once but under ten times. V is TRBV5-1 and J is TRBJ2-1; D is possibly TRBD1 or TRBD2 (5 bases each). This CDR3 spans 11 amino acids. The V gene lost 5 bases and the J gene lost 9 bases, with 9 bases spanning the gap. CDR1 SGHRS and CDR2 YFSETQ come from the germline V gene. CDR3 coding DNA: TGCGCCAGCAGTTGGGGGAGTGAGCAGTTCTTC. Amino acids: CASSWGSEQFF.

This chain uses TRBV5-4 with TRBJ2-4; a possible D gene is TRBD1 (6 bases). This CDR3 comprises 13 residues. V was clipped by 4 bases and J by 8 bases, with 13 bases between them. Germline lookup yields CDR1 SGHNT and CDR2 YYREEE (reference sequence). The CDR3 DNA is TGTGCCAGCAGCCTGCAGGGGATTGACATTCAGTACTTC. Amino acid sequence: CASSLQGIDIQYF.

As DNA, the CDR3 is TGTGCCAGCCGCCCTGGGGGGGCCGATACGCAGTATTTT. Its translation is CASRPGGADTQYF. This rearrangement joins TRBV7-9 to TRBJ2-3; tentatively, D is TRBD2 (7 bases). CDR3 length equals 13 residues. Trimming took off 8 bases at V and 6 bases at J, with 15 bases between the two ends. Germline V gene sequence: CDR1 SEHNR, CDR2 FQNEAQ (reference sequence).

The J gene is TRBJ1-5, the V gene TRBV2; the match to TRBD1 covers 7 bases. V shed 4 bases, J shed 7 bases, and the junction held 7 bases outside the gene matches. From germline, CDR1 is SNHLY and CDR2 FYNNEI. The CDR3 has 14 amino acids. The CDR3 is CASSADRVHQPQHF. In DNA form, the CDR3 reads TGTGCCAGCAGTGCCGACAGGGTACACCAGCCCCAGCATTTT.

The V call is TRBV7-3, the J call TRBJ2-2; 11 nucleotides agree with TRBD1. The CDR3 runs 17 residues. The V and J ends lost 5 bases and 6 bases, in that order; junction bases with no gene match: 11. Germline assignment: CDR1 SGHTA and CDR2 FQGTGA. CDR3 loop: CASSRLGQGAEAGELFF. CDR3 nucleotide sequence: TGTGCCAGCAGCCGACTAGGACAGGGGGCCGAGGCCGGGGAGCTGTTTTTT. Looking up the rest from reference TRBV7-3 and TRBJ2-2 gives the full variable domain: GAGVSQTPSNKVTEKGKYVELRCDPISGHTALYWYRQSLGQGPEFLIYFQGTGAADDSGLPNDRFFAVRPEGSVSTLKIQRTERGDSAVYLCASSRLGQGAEAGELFFGEGSRLTVL.

The chain joins TRBV7-9 to TRBJ1-1; TRBD1 is a possible D gene (5 bases). CDR1 is SEHNR and CDR2 is FQNEAQ in the germline V gene (reference sequence). V lost 5 bases and J 7 bases, leaving 17 bases between the germline ends. This CDR3 is 14 amino acids long. CDR3 protein: CASSPRGGRLEAFF. The DNA for the CDR3 is TGTGCCAGCAGCCCCCGGGGGGGGAGGCTTGAAGCTTTCTTT.

The chain employs TRBV6-4 and TRBJ2-7; 7 nucleotides align to TRBD1. Germline V CDR1 and CDR2: MRHNA, SNTAGT. J was trimmed by 3 bases and V by 7 bases; bases with no gene match: 9. The length of the CDR3 is 14 residues. Here the CDR3 reads CASIFRDSVYEQYF. The CDR3 DNA is TGTGCCAGCATATTCCGGGACAGCGTCTACGAGCAGTACTTC.

The chain links TRBV9 to TRBJ2-5, with 10 bases fitting TRBD1. The CDR3 sequence is 16 residues long. CDR1 SGDLS and CDR2 YYNGEE come from the germline V gene. V shed 3 bases, J shed 1 base, and the junction held 6 bases outside the gene matches. CDR3 in amino acids: CASSAPTGGLQETQYF. CDR3 nucleotides: TGTGCCAGCAGCGCCCCGACAGGGGGCCTCCAAGAGACCCAGTACTTC.

In DNA form, the CDR3 reads TGTGCCAGCAGTTTATCGCTCCTAGCGGGAGAGACCCAGTACTTC. Translating it yields CASSLSLLAGETQYF. The chain combines TRBV27 with TRBJ2-5, with 8 bases matching TRBD2. The germline gives CDR1 MNHEY, CDR2 SMNVEV (reference sequence). Trimming took 0 bases from V and 4 from J; bases not matched to a gene: 4. The CDR3 extends over 15 amino acids.